Sequencing of this T cell receptor beta chain was carried out in a study of beta chain features in type 1 diabetes (dated by TCRdb to between 2017 and 2018). Describing the broader study: Patients and healthy donors did not differ in mean age, gender distribution, total cell number or subset yield. Across all samples, some 99 million sorted cells were examined, and cell number per subset correlated strongly with RNA yield. In the study, recently diagnosed type 1 diabetes patients and matched healthy donors were compared on the TCRB repertoires of their sorted circulating CD4+ T cell subsets. Whereas all 30 or so donors provided naive and central memory subsets, regulatory and stem cell-like memory subsets were isolated from just 8 patients and roughly eight healthy donors.

A single peripheral blood draw of around 0.11 L on average was collected from each donor into heparinised tubes. Using a panel that included CD45RO, CCR7, CD25, CD127, CD95 and CD27, naive, central memory, regulatory and stem cell-like memory CD4+ T cells were sorted on a BD FACSAria II. A purity above 98% was achieved for all sorted populations. Right away, PBMCs were isolated by Lymphoprep density gradient centrifugation and were stained directly, with no culture step. Samples were stained and sorted in pairs, with one healthy donor and one patient per experiment, so that batch effects were minimized. Inclusive of the bounding cysteine and phenylalanine, the CDR3 is 14 residues long. Only the CDR3 portion is preserved as DNA: 42 bases, with reading frame beginning at the first base. Sequences LNHDA (CDR1) and SQIVND (CDR2) are obtained from the germline V gene (reference sequence). The V end gives up 3 bases and the J end 5 bases, leaving 6 bases in the junction not matched to a gene.

The entire isolated RNA was reverse transcribed using the High Capacity cDNA Reverse Transcription Kit, and thus expressed TCRB transcripts were sequenced. Deep immunoSEQ sequencing was performed on naive, central memory and regulatory T cell samples, with an average of roughly 3.6 million total reads per sample. Sorted cells were lysed in RLT buffer and RNA was extracted with DNase-treated RNeasy Micro or Mini kits, depending on cell number. Each cell subset was processed separately to prevent cross-contamination, with patient and healthy donor samples processed together. The immunoSEQ multiplex PCR was used to amplify TCRB sequences from cDNA, yielding 87-bp fragments that span the CDR3 region. Sequencing of the amplicons was performed on the Illumina HiSeq platform. Regarding the original processing steps: PCR bias was corrected computationally using synthetic template baselines, and reads within Hamming distance 2 were collapsed, with unmergeable singletons discarded. By aligning reads against IMGT, V, D and J genes, CDR3 length, and insertions or deletions at six rearrangement sites were assigned. Within each subset, clonotype counts were normalized to the number of sorted cells before true diversity and Gini coefficients were calculated with the tcR R package. The overlap coefficient, calculated on TCRB nucleotide sequences, was used to measure repertoire sharing. This immuneACCESS table, as held by TCRdb, lists in-frame sequences with V and J called but not all clones. Of the missing ones, under half trace to an unresolved V gene in checked studies; the others have no known cause. That table is the source of V, J and clone size, and D and trimming were worked out from the DNA. The sample table holds around 160,000 clones, of which 8.5% to 10% were seen once. 0.7% of the sample is taken by the ten largest.

The research as a whole found: Shorter templates might have been favored by PCR, but patient and control samples were amplified and corrected together, so both groups would have been affected equally by any skew. A moderate but significant shortening of TCRB CDR3 length was observed in type 1 diabetes patients in all four CD4+ subsets. Patients with type 1 diabetes made fewer insertions and deleted more nucleotides at VDJ recombination sites, implying thymic rearrangement abnormalities. Naive, central memory and regulatory TCRB repertoires appeared more similar among patients than among healthy donors. Only small numbers of individuals were included in the HLA sub-analyses, which left unresolved whether HLA type had any influence on TCRB rearrangement. Because cDNA was sequenced instead of genomic DNA, highly expressing activated cells could be over-represented, though the groups showed no difference in activation or CD3 levels.

This clone was counted between two and nine times. Its antigen is still unknown. Per-nucleotide qualities are absent, and no much larger clonotype sits a single base away. The specimen sequenced was central memory CD4+ T cells from blood. The sequence is built from TRBV19 and TRBJ2-7; 8 of the junction bases match TRBD1. This TCR derives from a woman aged 25 to 39 with type 1 diabetes. Here the CDR3 is given as CASSIGQGRDEQYF. DNA sequence: TGTGCCAGTAGTATCGGACAGGGACGAGACGAGCAGTACTTC.